This T cell receptor beta chain was identified during a study of human T cells and chemical hapten exposure. Looking at the study overall: Read at 6 days, the patch tests placed 0.01% DPC on the upper back.

TCRdb itself ran the RACE reads through MiXCR, one entry per CDR3 protein. The sample consists of under 130,000 distinct CDR3 sequences, under 40% of them appearing once. CDR3 length: 17 residues. CDR1 and CDR2 (germline): SGHRS, YFSETQ. The V segment lost 0 bases and the J segment 2 bases; nucleotides outside the gene matches: 10. The time point is: patch test 3, about 24 weeks after DPC sensitization. Treatment: therapeutic diphenylcyclopropenone sensitization with weekly scalp DPC. The receptor was derived from a man aged 40-55 years with alopecia areata. Some clones in this sample may be carry-over from other donors' samples. This chain links TRBV5-1 with TRBJ2-5; 7 bases are shared with TRBD2. Here the sequenced sample was whole blood, taken in connection with sensitization to the hapten diphenylcyclopropenone (DPC). DNA for the CDR3: TGCGCCAGCAGCTTGGGCCCCGGACCCGGGGGGCAAGAGACCCAGTACTTC. It encodes CASSLGPGPGGQETQYF.